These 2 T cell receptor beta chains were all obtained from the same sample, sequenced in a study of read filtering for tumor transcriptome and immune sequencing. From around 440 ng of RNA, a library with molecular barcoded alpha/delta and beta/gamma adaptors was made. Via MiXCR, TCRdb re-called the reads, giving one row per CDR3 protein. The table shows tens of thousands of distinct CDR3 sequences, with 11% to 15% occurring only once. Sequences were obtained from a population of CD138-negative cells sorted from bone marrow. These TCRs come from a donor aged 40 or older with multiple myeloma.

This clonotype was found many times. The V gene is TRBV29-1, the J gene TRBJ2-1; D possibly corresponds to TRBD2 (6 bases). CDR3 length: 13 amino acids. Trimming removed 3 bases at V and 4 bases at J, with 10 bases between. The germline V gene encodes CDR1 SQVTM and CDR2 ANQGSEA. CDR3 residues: CSVEPSGYNEQFF. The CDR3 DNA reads TGCAGCGTTGAGCCCAGCGGGTACAATGAGCAGTTCTTC.

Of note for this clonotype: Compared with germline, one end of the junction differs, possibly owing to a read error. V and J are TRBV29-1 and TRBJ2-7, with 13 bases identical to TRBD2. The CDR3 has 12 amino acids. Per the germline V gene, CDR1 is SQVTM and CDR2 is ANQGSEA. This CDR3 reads CSVGLAGDEQCF. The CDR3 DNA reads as TGTAGCGTAGGACTAGCGGGAGACGAGCAGTGCTTC.